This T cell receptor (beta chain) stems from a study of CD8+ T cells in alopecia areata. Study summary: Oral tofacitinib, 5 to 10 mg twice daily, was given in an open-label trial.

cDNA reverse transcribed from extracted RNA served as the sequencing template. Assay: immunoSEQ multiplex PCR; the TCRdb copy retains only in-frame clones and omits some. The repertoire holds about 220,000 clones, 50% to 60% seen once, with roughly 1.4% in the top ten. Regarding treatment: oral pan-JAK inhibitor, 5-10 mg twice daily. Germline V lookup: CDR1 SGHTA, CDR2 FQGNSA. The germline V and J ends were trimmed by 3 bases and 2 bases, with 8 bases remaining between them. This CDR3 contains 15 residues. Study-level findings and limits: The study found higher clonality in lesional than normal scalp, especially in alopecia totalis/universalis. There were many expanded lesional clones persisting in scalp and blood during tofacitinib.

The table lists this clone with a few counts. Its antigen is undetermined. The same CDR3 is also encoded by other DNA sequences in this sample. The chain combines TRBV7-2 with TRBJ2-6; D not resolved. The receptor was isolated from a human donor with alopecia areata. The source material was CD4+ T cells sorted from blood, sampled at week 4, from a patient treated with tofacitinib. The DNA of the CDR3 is TGTGCCAGCAGCTTTGGCGAGGCTGGGGCCAACGTCCTGACTTTC. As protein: CASSFGEAGANVLTF. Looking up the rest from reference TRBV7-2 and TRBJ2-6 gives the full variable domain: GAGVSQSPSNKVTEKGKDVELRCDPISGHTALYWYRQSLGQGLEFLIYFQGNSAPDKSGLPSDRFSAERTGGSVSTLTIQRTQQEDSAVYLCASSFGEAGANVLTFGAGSRLTVL.